Each of the 4 T cell receptor beta chains below was sequenced from the same sample in a study of blood T cell repertoires in COVID-19. Repertoires were generated with immunoSEQ multiplex PCR, while TCRdb's copy carries only in-frame clones and drops some. The sample lists 150,000 or so clones, 85% to 95% seen once, with 4.5% to 5.5% in the top ten. The sample was peripheral blood. These receptors all stem from a woman aged 45-65 years with acute or convalescent COVID-19.

The rearrangement uses TRBV24-1 and TRBJ1-4; 8 bases align to TRBD1. The CDR3 length is 15 residues. The germline V gene encodes CDR1 KGHDR and CDR2 SFDVKD. V lost 7 bases to trimming and J lost 8 bases; unmatched junction nucleotides: 11. The CDR3 nucleotides read TGTGCCACCAGGCCGCCCAAGGACAGGGAAGAAAAACTGTTTTTT. This codes for CATRPPKDREEKLFF.

This chain uses TRBV6-5 with TRBJ2-2; D uncertain. The V and J ends lost 6 bases and 1 base respectively, with 6 bases between them. The germline gives CDR1 MNHEY, CDR2 SVGAGI. The CDR3 has 13 residues. CDR3: CASSTLNTGELFF. CDR3 bases: TGTGCCAGCAGCACTTTGAACACCGGGGAGCTGTTTTTT.

The chain is built from TRBV28 and TRBJ2-1; TRBD2 is a possible D gene (6 bases). The CDR3 consists of 15 residues. The germline CDR1 and CDR2 sequences are MDHEN and SYDVKM. V lost 4 bases and J 7 bases, leaving 17 bases between the germline ends. The DNA for the CDR3 is TGTGCCAGCAGTTCCGTCTCGGGGAGGAGGAATGAGCAGTTCTTC. It translates to CASSSVSGRRNEQFF.

The chain carries TRBV6-6 and TRBJ1-5, with 9 bases aligning to TRBD1. Looked up from germline, CDR1 is MNHNY and CDR2 is SVGAGI (reference sequence). V shed 7 bases, J shed 2 bases, and the junction held 6 bases outside the gene matches. There are 15 residues in the CDR3. The CDR3 protein is CASTQQGAGNQPQHF. CDR3 bases: TGTGCCAGCACCCAACAGGGGGCGGGCAATCAGCCCCAGCATTTT.